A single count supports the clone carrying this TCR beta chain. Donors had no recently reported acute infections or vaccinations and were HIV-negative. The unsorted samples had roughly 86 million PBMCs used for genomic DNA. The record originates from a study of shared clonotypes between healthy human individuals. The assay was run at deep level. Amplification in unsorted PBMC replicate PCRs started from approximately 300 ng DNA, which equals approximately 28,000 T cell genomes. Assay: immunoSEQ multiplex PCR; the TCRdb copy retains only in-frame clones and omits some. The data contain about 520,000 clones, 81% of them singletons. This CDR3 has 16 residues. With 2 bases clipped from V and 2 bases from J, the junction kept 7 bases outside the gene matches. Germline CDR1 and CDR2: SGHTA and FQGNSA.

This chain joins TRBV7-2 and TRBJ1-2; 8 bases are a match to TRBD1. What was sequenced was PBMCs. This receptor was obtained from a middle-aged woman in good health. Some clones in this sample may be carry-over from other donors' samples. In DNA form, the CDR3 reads TGTGCCAGCAGCTTATACGGCACAGGGGGGAACTATGGCTACACCTTC. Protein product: CASSLYGTGGNYGYTF.